Below are 21 T cell receptor beta chains sequenced from a single sample in a study of OX40 agonist ivuxolimab in advanced cancers. This table comes from immunoSEQ multiplex PCR, and its TCRdb copy is limited to in-frame clones, with some not included. The data contain about 61,000 clones, about four fifths of them singletons. The material sequenced was CD4+ or CD8+ T cells sorted from blood, taken in a trial of the OX40 agonist ivuxolimab. These receptors were obtained from an adult with an advanced solid tumor such as melanoma, head and neck, liver or kidney cancer.

The rearrangement joins TRBV5-1 to TRBJ2-1; 11 bases map to TRBD2. Germline lookup yields CDR1 SGHRS and CDR2 YFSETQ. The CDR3 extends over 16 amino acids. After removal of 0 bases from V and 10 bases from J, the junction contained 9 bases not matched to a gene. CDR3 residues: CASSLDRLLAGVEQFF. The CDR3 nucleotides read TGCGCCAGCAGCTTGGACAGGTTACTAGCGGGGGTGGAGCAGTTCTTC. Full variable domain (outside the CDR3, taken from reference TRBV5-1 and TRBJ2-1): KAGVTQTPRYLIKTRGQQVTLSCSPISGHRSVSWYQQTPGQGLQFLFEYFSETQRNKGNFPGRFSGRQFSNSRSEMNVSTLELGDSALYLCASSLDRLLAGVEQFFGPGTRLTVL.

This rearrangement joins TRBV11-3 to TRBJ2-2; tentative D call: TRBD1 (5 bases). CDR1 is SGHNT and CDR2 is YENEEA in the germline V gene. Trimming stripped 2 bases from V and 5 bases from J, with 6 bases between. This CDR3 contains 13 residues. CDR3 protein: CASSLQGTGELFF. In nucleotides, the CDR3 is TGTGCCAGCAGCTTACAGGGAACCGGGGAGCTGTTTTTT. Variable domain in full (rest from reference TRBV11-3 and TRBJ2-2): EAGVVQSPRYKIIEKKQPVAFWCNPISGHNTLYWYLQNLGQGPELLIRYENEEAVDDSQLPKDRFSAERLKGVDSTLKIQPAELGDSAVYLCASSLQGTGELFFGEGSRLTVL.

The rearrangement joins TRBV6-5 to TRBJ1-2; D is possibly TRBD1 (5 bases). This CDR3 has 15 residues. Germline CDR1 and CDR2: MNHEY and SVGAGI. V lost 0 bases and J lost 5, with 13 bases in between. The CDR3 is CASSYSRGVGYGYTF. CDR3 nucleotides: TGTGCCAGCAGTTACTCCCGAGGGGTTGGATATGGCTACACCTTC.

The chain combines TRBV5-1 with TRBJ2-5; the match to TRBD2 covers 9 bases. V was pared by 2 bases and J by 4 bases, with 9 bases of the junction left unmatched. The CDR3 is made up of 16 amino acids. Germline lookup yields CDR1 SGHRS and CDR2 YFSETQ. The CDR3 DNA sequence: TGCGCCAGCAGCTTTAGCGGGGGCCCCGGGGGAGAGACCCAGTACTTC. It specifies CASSFSGGPGGETQYF.

This chain links TRBV27 with TRBJ2-5; TRBD1 aligns across 9 bases. This CDR3 region has 14 residues. V gave up 5 bases and J gave up 11 bases; unmatched junction bases: 12. Germline CDR1 and CDR2: MNHEY and SMNVEV (reference sequence). CDR3 DNA sequence: TGTGCCAGCAGTAAGGACAGGGGAAGGTGGGAGCAGTACTTC. Translation gives CASSKDRGRWEQYF.

The chain is built from TRBV28 and TRBJ2-6; D call uncertain. Germline-derived CDR1 and CDR2 are MDHEN and SYDVKM. The V gene lost 4 bases and the J gene lost 2 bases, with 6 bases spanning the gap. This CDR3 spans 14 amino acids. CDR3: CASSYAPGANVLTF. The CDR3 region has the DNA TGTGCCAGCAGTTACGCCCCTGGGGCCAACGTCCTGACTTTC.

This clone was counted only a few times. V gene TRBV13 combines with J gene TRBJ1-1; tentative D call: TRBD1 (6 bases). The CDR3 spans 18 residues. Trimming took off 2 bases at V and 8 bases at J, with 27 bases between the two ends. Germline CDR1 is PRHDT and CDR2 is FYEKMQ (reference sequence). CDR3 nucleotides: TGTGCCAGCAGCTTAAGGTTCGTTCGGGGGCCGCGAGGGCTCGAAGCTTTCTTT. Its translation: CASSLRFVRGPRGLEAFF.

This sequence joins TRBV7-2 and TRBJ2-5; TRBD1 might be the D (6 bases). The germline gives CDR1 SGHTA, CDR2 FQGNSA. V was shortened by 5 bases and J by 5 bases, with 9 bases between the two germline ends. The CDR3 is 12 amino acids. CDR3 bases: TGTGCCAGCAGCCGCGGACAGGAGACCCAGTACTTC. It translates to CASSRGQETQYF.

The chain couples TRBV4-3 to TRBJ2-7; D is unclear. V gave up 4 bases and J gave up 2 bases, with 9 bases separating them. Germline assignment: CDR1 LGHNA and CDR2 YSLEER. There are 13 residues in the CDR3. The CDR3 region is CASSPQVAYEQYF. Here the CDR3 DNA reads TGCGCCAGCAGCCCTCAGGTTGCCTACGAGCAGTACTTC.

This clone was seen a handful of times. The chain carries TRBV10-2 and TRBJ1-1; the D is unclear. The CDR3 length is 13 residues. Per the germline V gene, CDR1 is WSHSY and CDR2 is SAAADI. V was shortened by 0 bases and J by 0 bases, with 2 bases between the two germline ends. The DNA of the CDR3 is TGCGCCAGCAGTGAGTCAGTGAACACTGAAGCTTTCTTT. It encodes CASSESVNTEAFF.

The chain combines TRBV6-5 with TRBJ1-3; the D gene is possibly TRBD1 (6 bases). CDR1 and CDR2 (germline): MNHEY, SVGAGI. The CDR3 has 15 residues. The V gene lost 2 bases and the J gene lost 0 bases, with 8 bases spanning the gap. This chain's CDR3 is CASSYLQGSGNTIYF. CDR3 nucleotide sequence: TGTGCCAGCAGTTACCTACAGGGCTCTGGAAACACCATATATTTT.

The chain combines TRBV6-1 with TRBJ1-5; TRBD1 might be the D (6 bases). The CDR3 contains 17 residues. The V end was cut by 2 bases, the J end by 2 bases, with 16 bases between. The germline CDR1 and CDR2 sequences are MNHNS and SASEGT. For the CDR3, the DNA is TGTGCCAGCAGTGAAATGGTGGGGGCGGGTGGCAATCAGCCCCAGCATTTT. As protein: CASSEMVGAGGNQPQHF.

The chain uses TRBV18 and TRBJ2-7, with TRBD1 matching 10 bases. The CDR3 covers 15 residues. Losses at the gene ends were 1 base for V and 5 bases for J; bases not matched to a gene: 5. Germline lookup yields CDR1 KGHSH and CDR2 LQKENI. The CDR3 nucleotides read TGTGCCAGCTCACCACAGGCGACAGGGGGCAACGAGCAGTACTTC. Protein product: CASSPQATGGNEQYF.

This clone came up once. The genes are TRBV10-2 and TRBJ2-1, with D uncertain. Germline V gene data show CDR1 as WSHSY and CDR2 as SAAADI. Trimming stripped 2 bases from V and 11 bases from J, with 13 bases between. CDR3 length equals 13 residues. The chain's CDR3 is CASSEPIREQQFF. Written as DNA, the CDR3 is TGCGCCAGCAGTGAGCCTATACGTGAACAGCAGTTCTTC.

The rearrangement joins TRBV7-2 to TRBJ2-1, with 7 positions matching TRBD1. Per the germline V gene, CDR1 is SGHTA and CDR2 is FQGNSA. The CDR3 has 12 residues. Trimming cost V 0 bases and J 12 bases; bases outside gene matches: 2. CDR3 in amino acids: CASSLAQGSQFF. The DNA of the CDR3 is TGTGCCAGCAGCTTAGCACAGGGGTCGCAGTTCTTC.

This clone has a single count. The J gene is TRBJ1-3, the V gene TRBV28, with 7 positions matching TRBD1. Germline V CDR1 and CDR2: MDHEN, SYDVKM. This CDR3 has 14 amino acids. The V gene end was trimmed by 11 bases and the J gene end by 7 bases; junction bases not matched to a gene: 14. CDR3 sequence (DNA): TGTGCCTCGAAAAGACAGGGTATTGGGAACACCATATATTTT. Translating gives CASKRQGIGNTIYF.

The sample holds a few counts of this clone. The rearrangement uses TRBV19 and TRBJ1-5; D gene ambiguous. Germline CDR1 LNHDA, CDR2 SQIVND (reference sequence). This CDR3 spans 11 amino acids. The CDR3, as DNA: TGTGCGGCGGGTTTTAATCAGCCCCAGCATTTT. It yields the protein CAAGFNQPQHF.

This clone was seen a few times. The J gene is TRBJ2-3, the V gene TRBV7-3; D remains ambiguous. The germline CDR1 and CDR2 sequences are SGHTA and FQGTGA. V lost 0 bases to trimming and J lost 1 base, with 14 bases between them. This CDR3 is 17 amino acids long. The CDR3: CASSLTAPGARTDTQYF. DNA of the CDR3: TGTGCCAGCAGCTTAACGGCCCCAGGTGCCCGCACAGATACGCAGTATTTT.

This clone was detected once. The chain joins TRBV28 to TRBJ2-7; D is perhaps TRBD2 (6 bases). The CDR3 covers 15 residues. The germline V and J ends were trimmed by 4 bases and 4 bases, with 17 bases remaining between them. Germline V gene data show CDR1 as MDHEN and CDR2 as SYDVKM. For the CDR3, the DNA is TGTGCCAGCAGTTCACGTCGACTCGGAGGGTACGAGCAGTACTTC. Translation: CASSSRRLGGYEQYF. Using reference TRBV28 and TRBJ2-7 for the parts outside the CDR3, the full variable domain is DVKVTQSSRYLVKRTGEKVFLECVQDMDHENMFWYRQDPGLGLRLIYFSYDVKMKEKGDIPEGYSVSREKKERFSLILESASTNQTSMYLCASSSRRLGGYEQYFGPGTRLTVT.

V and J are TRBV19 and TRBJ1-5; D gene unclear. The V gene lost 8 bases and the J gene lost 0 bases, with 23 bases spanning the gap. This CDR3 spans 18 amino acids. Germline V gives CDR1 LNHDA, CDR2 SQIVND (reference sequence). For the CDR3, the DNA is TGTGCCAGTTGTCGTACTTCCATATACCGAGATAGCAATCAGCCCCAGCATTTT. Amino acids: CASCRTSIYRDSNQPQHF.

This chain uses TRBV11-3 with TRBJ2-3; D ambiguous. The CDR3 has 12 residues. V dropped 4 bases and J dropped 2 bases, with 4 bases sitting between them. The germline V gene has CDR1 SGHNT and CDR2 YENEEA. CDR3: CASSSTTDTQYF. The CDR3 region has the DNA TGTGCCAGCAGCTCGACCACAGATACGCAGTATTTT.